The 23 T cell receptor beta chains below come from one sample, sequenced in a study of PD-1 blockade in mismatch repair-deficient tumors. Sequencing used immunoSEQ multiplex PCR; TCRdb keeps in-frame clones, though not all of them. In the table there are over 100,000 clones, 65% to 80% of which are singletons. The sequencing used peripheral blood, collected 60 weeks after starting pembrolizumab. These receptors came from an adult with mismatch repair-deficient cancer.

The chain joins TRBV30 to TRBJ1-2; D call uncertain. Germline CDR1 is GTSNPN and CDR2 is SVGIG (reference sequence). The CDR3 contains 13 residues. Trimming took off 0 bases at V and 7 bases at J, with 12 bases between the two ends. The CDR3 sequence is CAWSVGDLGGYTF. In DNA, the CDR3 is TGTGCCTGGAGTGTTGGGGATTTGGGTGGCTACACCTTC.

V and J are TRBV29-1 and TRBJ2-7, with 7 bases fitting TRBD1. The J segment lost 6 bases and the V segment lost 3 bases, leaving 8 bases of the junction unmatched. The V gene's germline CDR1 is SQVTM and CDR2 ANQGSEA. The CDR3 is 13 residues long. For the CDR3, the DNA is TGCAGCGTTGATCGACAGGGAACCCGCGAGCAGTACTTC. Translating gives CSVDRQGTREQYF.

This clone was seen only a few times. The chain employs TRBV7-6 and TRBJ1-1; no definite D call. The germline V and J ends were trimmed by 6 bases and 2 bases, with 10 bases remaining between them. This CDR3 spans 13 amino acids. CDR1 and CDR2 from the germline V gene are SGHVS and FNYEAQ. CDR3 sequence reads: CASSWTGNTEAFF. In nucleotides, the CDR3 is TGTGCCAGCAGTTGGACGGGAAACACTGAAGCTTTCTTT.

The V and J genes are TRBV18 and TRBJ1-1, with TRBD1 matching 8 bases. The CDR3 extends over 16 amino acids. CDR1 is KGHSH, CDR2 LQKENI, per germline. Trimming cost V 6 bases and J 4 bases; bases outside gene matches: 13. The CDR3 nucleotides are TGTGCCAGCTCCCAAGCCGGGACAGGTGGGGGCACTGAAGCTTTCTTT. This sequence encodes CASSQAGTGGGTEAFF.

The V and J genes are TRBV29-1 and TRBJ1-4; D remains unclear. This CDR3 spans 15 amino acids. The V gene's germline CDR1 is SQVTM and CDR2 ANQGSEA. V lost 1 base to trimming and J lost 0 bases, with 9 bases between them. CDR3 sequence reads: CSVEVSGTTNEKLFF. The CDR3 DNA follows: TGCAGCGTTGAAGTGAGTGGCACAACTAATGAAAAACTGTTTTTT. Drawing the rest from reference TRBV29-1 and TRBJ1-4, the complete variable domain is SAVISQKPSRDICQRGTSLTIQCQVDSQVTMMFWYRQQPGQSLTLIATANQGSEATYESGFVIDKFPISRPNLTFSTLTVSNMSPEDSSIYLCSVEVSGTTNEKLFFGSGTQLSVL.

The rearrangement links TRBV5-1 to TRBJ2-3, with 11 positions matching TRBD2. This CDR3 has 16 residues. Germline V lookup: CDR1 SGHRS, CDR2 YFSETQ. V lost 3 bases, J lost 1 base, and 4 bases stayed unmatched. CDR3 amino acids: CASSSGGLAGTDTQYF. The DNA for the CDR3 is TGCGCCAGCAGCTCGGGGGGACTAGCGGGCACAGATACGCAGTATTTT.

The chain is built from TRBV5-6 and TRBJ2-7, with TRBD2 identical over 11 bases. Germline CDR1 reads SGHDT; CDR2 reads YYEEEE. There are 16 residues in the CDR3. V was pared by 3 bases and J by 6 bases, with 11 bases of the junction left unmatched. CDR3 sequence reads: CASSSTSGKGSGEQYF. The DNA for the CDR3 is TGTGCCAGCAGCTCGACTAGCGGGAAAGGTTCAGGCGAGCAGTACTTC.

The chain is built from TRBV14 and TRBJ1-6; D gene ambiguous. The CDR3 sequence is 12 residues long. The germline V gene has CDR1 SGHDN and CDR2 FVKESK. V lost 1 base, J lost 8 bases, and 3 bases lay in between. CDR3 residues: CASSQAYSPLHF. CDR3 coding DNA: TGTGCCAGCAGCCAAGCATATTCACCCCTCCACTTT. The variable domain in full, with the rest retrieved from reference TRBV14 and TRBJ1-6, is EAGVTQFPSHSVIEKGQTVTLRCDPISGHDNLYWYRRVMGKEIKFLLHFVKESKQDESGMPNNRFLAERTGGTYSTLKVQPAELEDSGVYFCASSQAYSPLHFGNGTRLTVT.

This sequence joins TRBV27 and TRBJ2-7; D may correspond to TRBD1 or TRBD2 (5 bases each). The length of the CDR3 is 15 residues. Deletions cut 2 bases from V and 0 bases from J, with 11 bases between. Germline assignment: CDR1 MNHEY and CDR2 SMNVEV (reference sequence). The CDR3 reads CASSLRGRDSYEQYF. In DNA, the CDR3 is TGTGCCAGCAGTTTAAGGGGACGGGACTCCTACGAGCAGTACTTC.

The rearrangement joins TRBV11-2 to TRBJ1-5; tentative D call: TRBD1 (5 bases). The CDR3 totals 15 residues. Germline V CDR1 and CDR2: SGHAT, FQNNGV. V lost 0 bases, J lost 4 bases, and 10 bases lay in between. The CDR3 sequence is CASSLDSGRNQPQHF. CDR3 bases: TGTGCCAGCAGCTTAGACTCAGGGAGGAATCAGCCCCAGCATTTT.

The chain recombines TRBV6-6 with TRBJ2-7; D gene unclear. This CDR3 has 12 amino acids. Per germline, CDR1 MNHNY and CDR2 SVGAGI (reference sequence). Trimming took off 4 bases at V and 3 bases at J, with 7 bases between the two ends. The CDR3 loop reads CASSSPLYEQYF. The CDR3 coding sequence is TGTGCCAGCAGTTCGCCCCTCTACGAGCAGTACTTC.

This clone appeared a single time. The chain uses TRBV6-5 and TRBJ2-1; possibly TRBD2 for D (5 bases). CDR1 MNHEY and CDR2 SVGAGI come from the germline V gene. V was cut by 5 bases and J by 9 bases, with 8 bases left in between. CDR3 length: 11 amino acids. The CDR3 bases are TGTGCCAGCAGTGTGGGGAGTGAGCAGTTCTTC. Encoded protein: CASSVGSEQFF.

This clone was picked up one time. V gene TRBV29-1 combines with J gene TRBJ2-5, with TRBD2 matching over 11 bases. CDR1 and CDR2 from the germline V gene are SQVTM and ANQGSEA. This CDR3 has 15 residues. J lost 5 bases, V lost 4 bases, and 9 bases had no gene match. The CDR3 DNA reads as TGCAGCGTTGTACTAGCGGGAGTGGTAGCTGAGACCCAGTACTTC. Encoded protein: CSVVLAGVVAETQYF. Together with reference TRBV29-1 and TRBJ2-5, the CDR3 gives the full variable domain: SAVISQKPSRDICQRGTSLTIQCQVDSQVTMMFWYRQQPGQSLTLIATANQGSEATYESGFVIDKFPISRPNLTFSTLTVSNMSPEDSSIYLCSVVLAGVVAETQYFGPGTRLLVL.

J is TRBJ2-1 and V is TRBV9; D is perhaps TRBD2 (5 bases). V lost 0 bases to trimming and J lost 2 bases, with 12 bases between them. Germline assignment: CDR1 SGDLS and CDR2 YYNGEE. The CDR3 has 16 residues. CDR3 DNA: TGTGCCAGCAGCGTAGCGGGAAGAATCACCTACAATGAGCAGTTCTTC. Its translation is CASSVAGRITYNEQFF. The full variable domain, in which reference TRBV9 and TRBJ2-1 provide the parts outside the CDR3, is DSGVTQTPKHLITATGQRVTLRCSPRSGDLSVYWYQQSLDQGLQFLIQYYNGEERAKGNILERFSAQQFPDLHSELNLSSLELGDSALYFCASSVAGRITYNEQFFGPGTRLTVL.

This CDR3 is CASSYVDRGQETQYF. CDR3 in DNA: TGTGCCAGCAGTTACGTGGACAGGGGACAAGAGACCCAGTACTTC. The rearrangement joins TRBV6-5 to TRBJ2-5; 9 bases fit TRBD1. This CDR3 comprises 15 residues. V trimming: 2 bases; J trimming: 2 bases; junction bases outside the gene matches: 3. Germline V gene data show CDR1 as MNHEY and CDR2 as SVGAGI.

The chain is built from TRBV2 and TRBJ2-2; TRBD2 matches at 11 bases. Trimming at V came to 6 bases and at J to 0 bases, leaving 18 bases not matched to a gene. This CDR3 has 21 amino acids. Germline V gives CDR1 SNHLY, CDR2 FYNNEI. In DNA, the CDR3 is TGTGCCAGCAGGCGGCATCTAGGGGCCGCGACTAGCGGGACGAACACCGGGGAGCTGTTTTTT. It encodes CASRRHLGAATSGTNTGELFF.

This rearrangement joins TRBV2 to TRBJ1-1; D may be TRBD1 (6 bases). The germline V and J ends were trimmed by 6 bases and 4 bases, with 36 bases remaining between them. Germline V gives CDR1 SNHLY, CDR2 FYNNEI. The CDR3 sequence is 21 residues long. CDR3 sequence: CASRGASRGQGRALMGTEAFF. Here the CDR3 DNA reads TGTGCCAGCAGGGGCGCGTCGCGGGGCCAGGGGAGGGCATTAATGGGCACTGAAGCTTTCTTT.

This sequence joins TRBV19 and TRBJ2-4; D ambiguous. Germline CDR1 is LNHDA and CDR2 is SQIVND (reference sequence). The CDR3 covers 14 residues. Trimming left V 3 bases short and J 5 bases short, with 11 bases between. CDR3 loop: CASSILAGENIQYF. As DNA, the CDR3 is TGTGCCAGTAGTATCTTGGCTGGGGAAAACATTCAGTACTTC.

The chain recombines TRBV6-1 with TRBJ1-2; D remains ambiguous. The V end was cut by 8 bases, the J end by 4 bases, with 11 bases between. This CDR3 has 12 amino acids. Germline CDR1 reads MNHNS; CDR2 reads SASEGT. CDR3 DNA sequence: TGTGCCAGCTCGTCGTCGGTCTATGGCTACACCTTC. Encoded protein: CASSSSVYGYTF.

The CDR3 protein is CASSLRPTSGGDNEQFF. CDR3 DNA sequence: TGCGCCAGCAGCTTAAGACCGACTAGCGGAGGGGACAATGAGCAGTTCTTC. The V and J genes are TRBV5-1 and TRBJ2-1; 9 positions match TRBD2. The ends lost 2 bases at V and 5 bases at J; junction bases unmatched: 11. Germline CDR1 reads SGHRS; CDR2 reads YFSETQ. CDR3 length equals 17 residues.

V is TRBV19 and J is TRBJ2-5, with 7 bases that match TRBD2. The tail of the sequence fits TRBJ2-7 better, so the J call may be wrong. The length of the CDR3 is 16 residues. From germline, CDR1 is LNHDA and CDR2 SQIVND (reference sequence). CDR3 sequence reads: CASSSPSGSSSYEQYF. For the CDR3, the DNA is TGTGCCAGTAGTTCCCCTAGCGGATCAAGCTCCTACGAGCAGTACTTC.

This clone was detected once. This rearrangement joins TRBV6-1 to TRBJ1-5; D is undetermined. The germline V gene encodes CDR1 MNHNS and CDR2 SASEGT. The CDR3 sequence is 15 residues long. Trimming removed 6 bases at V and 0 bases at J, with 12 bases between. The DNA of the CDR3 is TGTGCCAGCAGATACCTCACAGATAGCAATCAGCCCCAGCATTTT. It codes for CASRYLTDSNQPQHF.

The J gene is TRBJ2-7, the V gene TRBV30; 8 bases line up with TRBD1. This CDR3 spans 12 amino acids. The trim removed 8 bases at V and 0 bases at J, leaving 3 bases unmatched. CDR1 GTSNPN and CDR2 SVGIG come from the germline V gene (reference sequence). The CDR3 sequence is CAGQGASYEQYF. As DNA, the CDR3 is TGTGCCGGCCAGGGGGCCTCCTACGAGCAGTACTTC.